The 18 T cell receptor beta chains given below trace back to one sample, sequenced in a study of blood T cell repertoires in COVID-19. Libraries were prepared by immunoSEQ multiplex PCR; TCRdb keeps only in-frame clonotypes and omits some of them. Of approximately 30,000 clones listed, around 73% are singletons. Source material: peripheral blood. The receptors stem from a woman aged 60-75 years with acute or convalescent COVID-19.

The CDR3 bases are TGTGCCAGCAGCCGTTTATCTGAAGCTTTCTTT. Amino acid sequence: CASSRLSEAFF. This chain uses TRBV5-8 with TRBJ1-1; no reliable D call. V was clipped by 4 bases and J by 6 bases, with 7 bases between them. The CDR3 has 11 residues. CDR1 SGHTS and CDR2 YDEGEE come from the germline V gene.

V and J are TRBV4-1 and TRBJ1-5; D not resolved. CDR3 length: 15 amino acids. Trimming stripped 1 base from V and 0 bases from J, with 7 bases between. The germline gives CDR1 MGHRA, CDR2 YSYEKL. The DNA of the CDR3 is TGCGCCAGCAGCCAAGGAGAGTATAGCAATCAGCCCCAGCATTTT. Amino acids: CASSQGEYSNQPQHF.

The chain has TRBV7-8 and TRBJ1-5; D not certain. V was shortened by 1 base and J by 6 bases, with 10 bases between the two germline ends. Germline assignment: CDR1 SGHVS and CDR2 FQNEAQ. The CDR3 runs to 14 residues. DNA of the CDR3: TGTGCCAGCAGCTTAGAAGCAGGCGCTCAGCCCCAGCATTTT. This gives the protein CASSLEAGAQPQHF.

The V call is TRBV7-5, the J call TRBJ1-5. TRBV7-5 is deemed a pseudogene. This CDR3 has 11 amino acids. The CDR3 loop is CARSRDQPQHF. The DNA of the CDR3 is TGTGCCAGAAGCCGAGATCAGCCCCAGCATTTT.

This chain connects TRBV5-1 to TRBJ2-7; D gene ambiguous. Per the germline V gene, CDR1 is SGHRS and CDR2 is YFSETQ. The CDR3 consists of 14 residues. Trimming shortened V by 0 bases and J by 3 bases, and 10 bases separated the two germline ends. CDR3 residues: CASSLAPGIYEQYF. The CDR3 bases are TGCGCCAGCAGCTTGGCCCCAGGAATCTACGAGCAGTACTTC.

The genes are TRBV5-4 and TRBJ2-3; TRBD2 matches at 8 bases. CDR1 SGHNT and CDR2 YYREEE come from the germline V gene (reference sequence). The CDR3 length is 16 residues. V lost 2 bases and J lost 2; bases outside the gene matches: 7. The CDR3 is CASSFGRGGPTDTQYF. The DNA of the CDR3 is TGTGCCAGCAGCTTTGGACGGGGGGGCCCCACAGATACGCAGTATTTT.

The chain has TRBV20-1 and TRBJ2-5, with unresolved D. Germline-derived CDR1 and CDR2 are DFQATT and SNEGSKA (reference sequence). V was trimmed by 5 bases and J by 5 bases, leaving 9 bases between them. The CDR3 loop spans 11 amino acids. The CDR3 sequence is CSAPRAETQYF. DNA of the CDR3: TGCAGTGCTCCCCGTGCGGAGACCCAGTACTTC.

The rearrangement links TRBV5-1 to TRBJ2-5; the match to TRBD1 covers 7 bases. The V and J ends lost 4 bases and 2 bases, in that order; junction bases with no gene match: 8. Germline V lookup: CDR1 SGHRS, CDR2 YFSETQ. CDR3 length: 15 amino acids. CDR3 region: CASSRGPGQQETQYF. Here the CDR3 DNA reads TGCGCCAGCAGCAGGGGTCCGGGACAGCAAGAGACCCAGTACTTC.

The chain uses TRBV10-1 and TRBJ2-7; 8 bases are a match to TRBD1. Per germline, CDR1 WNHNN and CDR2 SYGVQD (reference sequence). There are 15 residues in the CDR3. The J segment lost 0 bases and the V segment lost 4 bases, leaving 5 bases of the junction unmatched. CDR3 protein: CASSATGEGSYEQYF. The DNA of the CDR3 is TGCGCCAGCAGTGCGACAGGGGAAGGCTCCTACGAGCAGTACTTC.

The J gene is TRBJ1-2, the V gene TRBV27, with 7 bases aligning to TRBD1. The germline V gene encodes CDR1 MNHEY and CDR2 SMNVEV (reference sequence). The CDR3 is 14 residues long. The V segment lost 2 bases and the J segment 0 bases; nucleotides outside the gene matches: 0. The CDR3 coding sequence is TGTGCCAGCAGTTTAGACAGGGCTAACTATGGCTACACCTTC. This translates into CASSLDRANYGYTF.

The V call is TRBV2, the J call TRBJ2-7; 12 bases are shared with TRBD1. The CDR3 has 14 residues. Germline V gene data show CDR1 as SNHLY and CDR2 as FYNNEI. J gave up 6 bases and V 8 bases, and 8 bases lay outside the gene matches. CDR3 nucleotides: TGTGCCAGCGGCTACGGGACAGGGGGCGGCGAGCAGTACTTC. Amino acids: CASGYGTGGGEQYF.

The J gene is TRBJ2-1, the V gene TRBV27; the D gene is possibly TRBD1 (5 bases). Per the germline V gene, CDR1 is MNHEY and CDR2 is SMNVEV (reference sequence). V lost 1 base and J lost 10, with 11 bases in between. This CDR3 comprises 13 residues. The CDR3: CASSLWGSKEQFF. In DNA, the CDR3 is TGTGCCAGCAGTTTATGGGGCAGCAAGGAGCAGTTCTTC.

The rearrangement uses TRBV10-3 and TRBJ2-7, with 10 bases matching TRBD2. The CDR3 contains 14 residues. The V and J ends lost 4 bases and 2 bases, in that order; junction bases with no gene match: 2. Germline loops: CDR1 ENHRY, CDR2 SYGVKD. Written as DNA, the CDR3 is TGTGCCATCAGTGGGACTAGCGGAACCTACGAGCAGTACTTC. As protein: CAISGTSGTYEQYF.

The CDR3 DNA follows: TGTGCCAGCAAATGGCAGATCAATCAGCCCCAGCATTTT. Protein product: CASKWQINQPQHF. V gene TRBV2 combines with J gene TRBJ1-5; D unresolved. Germline loops: CDR1 SNHLY, CDR2 FYNNEI. The CDR3 is 13 amino acids. V shed 7 bases and J shed 3 bases, with 10 bases lying between them. Complete variable domain (other parts from reference TRBV2 and TRBJ1-5): EPEVTQTPSHQVTQMGQEVILRCVPISNHLYFYWYRQILGQKVEFLVSFYNNEISEKSEIFDDQFSVERPDGSNFTLKIRSTKLEDSAMYFCASKWQINQPQHFGDGTRLSIL.

The count of this clone is one. This chain connects TRBV3-1 (or the pseudogene TRBV3-2) to TRBJ1-1; perhaps TRBD1 as D (5 bases). V lost 1 base to trimming and J lost 7 bases, with 10 bases between them. From germline, CDR1 is LGHDT and CDR2 YNNKEL (reference sequence). This CDR3 is 13 amino acids long. CDR3 amino acids: CASSQGPGVEAFF. In nucleotides, the CDR3 is TGTGCCAGCAGCCAAGGACCGGGGGTTGAAGCTTTCTTT.

V is TRBV4-2 and J is TRBJ1-4; D perhaps matches TRBD1 (6 bases). This CDR3 spans 17 amino acids. Germline V gene sequence: CDR1 LGHNA, CDR2 YNFKEQ. V was pared by 0 bases and J by 6 bases, with 17 bases between. Written as DNA, the CDR3 is TGTGCCAGCAGCCAAGATCGCATGGACAGTACCGATGAAAAACTGTTTTTT. Its translation: CASSQDRMDSTDEKLFF.

CDR3 protein: CASSEGQGDYSNQPQHF. CDR3 nucleotide sequence: TGTGCCAGCAGTGAGGGACAGGGGGACTATAGCAATCAGCCCCAGCATTTT. The chain couples TRBV6-1 to TRBJ1-5; the match to TRBD1 covers 11 bases. CDR3 length equals 17 residues. V lost 3 bases and J lost 0; bases outside the gene matches: 4. Germline values: CDR1 MNHNS, CDR2 SASEGT.

The V and J genes are TRBV2 and TRBJ2-7, with no clear D. CDR1 is SNHLY, CDR2 FYNNEI, per germline. The CDR3 sequence is 12 residues long. Trimming took 6 bases from V and 3 from J, leaving 9 bases between them. The CDR3 DNA sequence: TGTGCCAGCAGCGGAGCTGTCTACGAGCAGTACTTC. This sequence encodes CASSGAVYEQYF.